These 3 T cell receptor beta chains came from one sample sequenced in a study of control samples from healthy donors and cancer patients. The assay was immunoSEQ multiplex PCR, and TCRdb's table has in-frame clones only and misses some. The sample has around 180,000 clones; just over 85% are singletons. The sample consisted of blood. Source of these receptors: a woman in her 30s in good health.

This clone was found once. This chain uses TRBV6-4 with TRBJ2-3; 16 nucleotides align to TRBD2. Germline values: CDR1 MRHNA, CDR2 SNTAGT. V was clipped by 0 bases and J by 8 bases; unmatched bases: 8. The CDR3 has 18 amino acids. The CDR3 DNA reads TGTGCCAGCAGTGACTCCGGGACTAGCGGGGGGGCCCCCAGTACGCAGTATTTT. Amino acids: CASSDSGTSGGAPSTQYF.

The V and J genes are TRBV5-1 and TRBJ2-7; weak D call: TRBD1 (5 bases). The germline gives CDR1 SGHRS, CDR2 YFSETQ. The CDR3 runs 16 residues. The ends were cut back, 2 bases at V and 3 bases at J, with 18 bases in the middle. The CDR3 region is CASSFDMSGAFYEQYF. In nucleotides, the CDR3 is TGCGCCAGCAGCTTCGACATGTCTGGGGCCTTCTACGAGCAGTACTTC.

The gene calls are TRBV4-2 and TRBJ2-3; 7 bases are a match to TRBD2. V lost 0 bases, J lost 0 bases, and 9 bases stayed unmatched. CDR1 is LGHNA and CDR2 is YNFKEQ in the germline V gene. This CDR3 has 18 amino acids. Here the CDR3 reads CASSQDPGGGDSTDTQYF. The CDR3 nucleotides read TGTGCCAGCAGCCAAGATCCGGGCGGGGGAGATAGCACAGATACGCAGTATTTT.